This T cell receptor beta chain was retrieved from a study of blood T cell repertoires in COVID-19. As for the study in general: Acute-phase and convalescent COVID-19 samples originated in the United States, Italy and Spain.

Source study methods: Estimation of nucleated cell counts relied on the amplification of reference gene primers. The repertoire was sequenced with immunoSEQ multiplex PCR; TCRdb's copy has only in-frame clones and lacks some. V, J and clone size are taken as reported in that table, and D and trimming were inferred from the DNA itself. The profile shows fewer than 350,000 clones, about nine tenths of them singletons. This clone was picked up a small number of times. Clinical histories supplied by participants themselves formed the basis of cohort assignment. It was within 2 weeks before study entry that exposed participants met a COVID-19 case. This clonotype originated in a woman in her twenties or thirties who had been exposed to COVID-19. The sequenced material came from PBMCs or T cells enriched from blood (not recorded which).

The CDR3 reads CASRGTGVEKLFF. CDR3 sequence (DNA): TGTGCCAGCAGAGGGACAGGTGTTGAAAAACTGTTTTTT. The chain employs TRBV6-5 and TRBJ1-4; 8 bases agree with TRBD1. Germline CDR1 and CDR2: MNHEY and SVGAGI. V trimming: 6 bases; J trimming: 7 bases; junction bases outside the gene matches: 4. This CDR3 contains 13 residues.